This T cell receptor (beta chain) was recorded in a study of blood T cell repertoires in COVID-19. On the study more broadly: Whether acute or convalescent, the COVID-19 samples came from the United States, Italy and Spain.

V was trimmed by 4 bases and J by 7 bases, leaving 25 bases between them. The germline V gene has CDR1 LGHDT and CDR2 YNNKEL (reference sequence). The CDR3 extends over 17 amino acids. Clones were sequenced by immunoSEQ multiplex PCR, and TCRdb holds only the in-frame ones, with some missing. The sample lists 350,000 to 500,000 clones, 70% to 90% seen once, with 0.8% to 1% in the top ten. The source of this sequence is a man between 18 and 35 years old with COVID-19, enrolled during active disease. This rearrangement joins TRBV3-1 (or the pseudogene TRBV3-2) to TRBJ1-1; D call uncertain. The specimen was peripheral blood. Here the CDR3 reads CASSPRVEVRARNEAFF. The DNA of the CDR3 is TGTGCCAGCAGCCCCCGGGTCGAGGTGAGGGCCCGGAATGAAGCTTTCTTT.